The entry below describes one T cell receptor beta chain. The antigen remains undetermined. This specimen comes from a study of CD8+ T cells in alopecia areata. Using a FACSAria, the CD4+ and CD8+ T cells were sorted from the PBMCs. RNA extraction and reverse transcription yielded cDNA as sequencing template. The assay was immunoSEQ multiplex PCR, and TCRdb's table has in-frame clones only and misses some. Found here are more than 90,000 clones, about 60% of them singletons; the top ten hold around 2.7%. CDR3 size: 15 residues. J was trimmed by 4 bases and V by 4 bases; bases with no gene match: 8. Germline V gene lookup returns CDR1 SNHLY and CDR2 FYNNEI. General observations from the study: Relative to mice, TCR sharing across patients was less clear, a difference possibly HLA-related. Scalp data also include sequences from resident alphabeta T cells of normal skin. Lesional scalp, especially alopecia totalis/universalis, showed higher clonality than normal scalp.

Sequenced: CD4+ T cells sorted from blood. The TCR sequence derives from a human donor in good health. The V call is TRBV2, the J call TRBJ2-5, with 8 nucleotides matching TRBD2. The CDR3 protein is CASSGTGGPGETQYF. CDR3 in DNA: TGTGCCAGCAGTGGTACGGGGGGGCCGGGAGAGACCCAGTACTTC.